This TCR beta chain was recovered during a study of cytomegalovirus exposure and HLA in healthy donors. The length of the CDR3 is 17 residues. Trimming took 7 bases from V and 0 from J; bases not matched to a gene: 10. Germline CDR1 and CDR2: SGHRS and YFSETQ. PCR was performed using 60 Vbeta and 13 Jbeta primers. Original processing methods: There were about 80 million unique TCR beta chains by a later count, and 10 million to 12 million of them were shared. Generated by immunoSEQ multiplex PCR, the TCRdb table keeps only in-frame clones and is missing some. Clone size and the V and J calls come from that table; the DNA yielded D and trimming. The table lists tens of thousands of clones, roughly 86% of them singletons, with approximately 10% in the top ten.

Sequencing was performed on PBMCs. This chain joins TRBV5-1 and TRBJ2-6; 7 bases are a match to TRBD1. This receptor was obtained from a man in his thirties or forties in good health and CMV-seropositive. DNA of the CDR3: TGCGCCAGCTCCCAGGGACAGATGAGCTCTGGGGCCAACGTCCTGACTTTC. It translates to CASSQGQMSSGANVLTF.